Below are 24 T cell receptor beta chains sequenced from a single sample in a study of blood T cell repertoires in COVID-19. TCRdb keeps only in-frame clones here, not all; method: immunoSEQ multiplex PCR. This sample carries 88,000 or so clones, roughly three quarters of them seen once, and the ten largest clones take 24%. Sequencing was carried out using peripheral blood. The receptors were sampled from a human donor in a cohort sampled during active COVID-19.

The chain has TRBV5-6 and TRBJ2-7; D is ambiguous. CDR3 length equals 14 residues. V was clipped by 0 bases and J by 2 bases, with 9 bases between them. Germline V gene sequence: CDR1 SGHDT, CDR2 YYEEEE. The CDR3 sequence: CASSLVGPAYEQYF. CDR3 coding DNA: TGTGCCAGCAGCTTGGTTGGTCCAGCCTACGAGCAGTACTTC.

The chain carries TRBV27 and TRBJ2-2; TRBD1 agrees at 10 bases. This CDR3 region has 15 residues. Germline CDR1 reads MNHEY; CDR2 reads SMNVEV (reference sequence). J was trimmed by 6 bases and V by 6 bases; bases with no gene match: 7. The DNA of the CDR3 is TGTGCCAGCAGCGTCGGGACAGGGGTGGCCGGGGAGCTGTTTTTT. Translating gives CASSVGTGVAGELFF.

The CDR3 region is CSVHGTLNTEAFF. Here the CDR3 DNA reads TGCAGCGTCCATGGGACACTGAACACTGAAGCTTTCTTT. The rearrangement links TRBV29-1 to TRBJ1-1; D perhaps matches TRBD1 (6 bases). V lost 6 bases and J lost 0, with 11 bases in between. In germline, CDR1 is SQVTM, CDR2 ANQGSEA. The CDR3 contains 13 residues.

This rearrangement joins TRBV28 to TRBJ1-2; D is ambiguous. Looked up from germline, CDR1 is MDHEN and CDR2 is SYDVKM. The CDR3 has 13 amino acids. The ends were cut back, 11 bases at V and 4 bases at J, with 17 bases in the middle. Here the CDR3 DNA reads TGTGCCGCCGGGCGGGAGTCGATCTATGGCTACACCTTC. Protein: CAAGRESIYGYTF.

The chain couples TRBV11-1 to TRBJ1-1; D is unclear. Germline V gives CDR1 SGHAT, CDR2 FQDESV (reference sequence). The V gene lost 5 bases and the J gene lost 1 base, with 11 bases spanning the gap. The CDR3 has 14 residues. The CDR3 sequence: CASSPDGWNTEAFF. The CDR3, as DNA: TGTGCCAGCAGCCCAGACGGGTGGAACACTGAAGCTTTCTTT.

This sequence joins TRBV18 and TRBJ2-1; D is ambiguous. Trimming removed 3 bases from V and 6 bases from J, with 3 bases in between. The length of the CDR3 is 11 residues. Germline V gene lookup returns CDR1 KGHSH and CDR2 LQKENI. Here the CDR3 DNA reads TGTGCCAGCTCACCTAGCAATGAGCAGTTCTTC. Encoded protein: CASSPSNEQFF. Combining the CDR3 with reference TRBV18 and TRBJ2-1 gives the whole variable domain NAGVMQNPRHLVRRRGQEARLRCSPMKGHSHVYWYRQLPEEGLKFMVYLQKENIIDESGMPKERFSAEFPKEGPSILRIQQVVRGDSAAYFCASSPSNEQFFGPGTRLTVL.

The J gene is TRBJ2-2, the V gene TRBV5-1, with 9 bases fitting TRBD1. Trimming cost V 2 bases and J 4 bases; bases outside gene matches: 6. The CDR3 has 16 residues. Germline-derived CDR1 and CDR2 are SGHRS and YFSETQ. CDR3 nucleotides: TGCGCCAGCAGCTTAGCACAGGGGGCTGGCACCGGGGAGCTGTTTTTT. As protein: CASSLAQGAGTGELFF.

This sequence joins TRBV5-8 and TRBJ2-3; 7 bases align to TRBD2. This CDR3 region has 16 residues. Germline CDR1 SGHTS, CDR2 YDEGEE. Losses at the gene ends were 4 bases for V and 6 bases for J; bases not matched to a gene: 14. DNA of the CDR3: TGTGCCAGCAGCATAGGACTAGTAAGGGGCAGGGATACGCAGTATTTT. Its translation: CASSIGLVRGRDTQYF.

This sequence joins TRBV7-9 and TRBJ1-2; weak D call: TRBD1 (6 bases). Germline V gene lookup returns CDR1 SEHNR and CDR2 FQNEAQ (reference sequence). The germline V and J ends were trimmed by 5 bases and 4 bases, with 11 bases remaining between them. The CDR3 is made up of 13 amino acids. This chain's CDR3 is CASSLRGSYGYTF. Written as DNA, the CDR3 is TGTGCCAGCAGCCTCAGGGGTAGCTATGGCTACACCTTC.

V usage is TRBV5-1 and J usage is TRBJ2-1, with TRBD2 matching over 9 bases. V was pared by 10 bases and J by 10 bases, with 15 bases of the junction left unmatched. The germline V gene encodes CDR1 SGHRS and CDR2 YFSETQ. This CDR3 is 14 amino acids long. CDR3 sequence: CASSSVAGAEEQFF. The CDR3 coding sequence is TGCGCCTCCTCCTCGGTAGCGGGAGCGGAGGAGCAGTTCTTC.

DNA of the CDR3: TGTGCCAGCAGTCGACTAGCGCAAGAGACCCAGTACTTC. The encoded protein is CASSRLAQETQYF. The chain is built from TRBV12-3 or TRBV12-4 and TRBJ2-5, with 8 bases fitting TRBD2. Trimming took 5 bases from V and 2 from J; bases not matched to a gene: 1. There are 13 residues in the CDR3.

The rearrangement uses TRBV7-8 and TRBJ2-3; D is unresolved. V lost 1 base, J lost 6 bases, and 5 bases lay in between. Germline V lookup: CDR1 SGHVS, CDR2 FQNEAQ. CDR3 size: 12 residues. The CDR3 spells CASSLGADTQYF. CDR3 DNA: TGTGCCAGCAGCTTAGGGGCGGATACGCAGTATTTT.

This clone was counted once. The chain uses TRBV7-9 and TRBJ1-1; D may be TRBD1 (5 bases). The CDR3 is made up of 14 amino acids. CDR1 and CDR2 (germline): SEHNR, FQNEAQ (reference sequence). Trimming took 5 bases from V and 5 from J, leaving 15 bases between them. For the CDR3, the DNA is TGTGCCAGCAGCAGAGGAGGGGATGGGACTGAAGCTTTCTTT. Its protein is CASSRGGDGTEAFF.

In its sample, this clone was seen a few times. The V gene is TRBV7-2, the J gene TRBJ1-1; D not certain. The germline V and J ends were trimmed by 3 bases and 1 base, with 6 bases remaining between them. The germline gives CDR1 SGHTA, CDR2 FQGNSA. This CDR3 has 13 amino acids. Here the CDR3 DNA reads TGTGCCAGCAGCTTCCACAGGAACACTGAAGCTTTCTTT. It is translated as CASSFHRNTEAFF.

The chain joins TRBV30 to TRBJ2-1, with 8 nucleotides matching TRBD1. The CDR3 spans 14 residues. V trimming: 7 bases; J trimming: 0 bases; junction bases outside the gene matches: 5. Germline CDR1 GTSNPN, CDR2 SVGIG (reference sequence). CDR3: CALMTGVSYNEQFF. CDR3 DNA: TGTGCCTTAATGACAGGGGTCTCCTACAATGAGCAGTTCTTC.

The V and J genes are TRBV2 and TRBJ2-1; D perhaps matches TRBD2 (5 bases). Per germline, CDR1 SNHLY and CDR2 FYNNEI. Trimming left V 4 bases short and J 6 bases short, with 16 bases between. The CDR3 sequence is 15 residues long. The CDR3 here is CASSGGRTEGNEQFF. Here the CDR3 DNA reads TGTGCCAGCAGTGGAGGTCGGACTGAGGGCAATGAGCAGTTCTTC.

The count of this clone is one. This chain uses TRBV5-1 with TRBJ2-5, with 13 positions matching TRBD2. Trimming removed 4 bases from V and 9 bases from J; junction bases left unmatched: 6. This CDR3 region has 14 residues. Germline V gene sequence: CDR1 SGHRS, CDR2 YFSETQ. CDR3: CASSLGLAGVAQYF. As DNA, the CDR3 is TGCGCCAGCAGCCTCGGACTAGCGGGAGTGGCCCAGTACTTC.

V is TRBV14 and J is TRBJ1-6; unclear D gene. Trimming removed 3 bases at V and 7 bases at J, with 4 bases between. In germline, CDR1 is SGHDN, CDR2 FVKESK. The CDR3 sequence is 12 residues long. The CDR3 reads CASSHRNSPLHF. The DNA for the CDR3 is TGTGCCAGCAGCCATCGGAATTCACCCCTCCACTTT.

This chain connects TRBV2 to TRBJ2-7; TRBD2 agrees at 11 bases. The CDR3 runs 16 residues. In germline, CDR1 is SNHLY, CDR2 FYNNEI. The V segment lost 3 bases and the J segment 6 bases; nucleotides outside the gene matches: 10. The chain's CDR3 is CASSDTSGSISGEQYF. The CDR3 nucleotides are TGTGCCAGCAGTGATACTAGCGGGAGTATCTCGGGCGAGCAGTACTTC. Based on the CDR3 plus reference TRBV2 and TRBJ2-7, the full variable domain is EPEVTQTPSHQVTQMGQEVILRCVPISNHLYFYWYRQILGQKVEFLVSFYNNEISEKSEIFDDQFSVERPDGSNFTLKIRSTKLEDSAMYFCASSDTSGSISGEQYFGPGTRLTVT.

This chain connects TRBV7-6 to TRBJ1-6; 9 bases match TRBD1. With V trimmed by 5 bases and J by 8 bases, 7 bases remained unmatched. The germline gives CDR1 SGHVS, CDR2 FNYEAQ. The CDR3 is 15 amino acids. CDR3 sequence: CASSIRTGVDSPLHF. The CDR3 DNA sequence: TGTGCCAGCAGCATACGGACAGGGGTGGATTCACCCCTCCACTTT.

CDR3 in amino acids: CASSISGGIGELFF. As DNA, the CDR3 is TGTGCCAGTAGTATCTCTGGGGGGATCGGGGAGCTGTTTTTT. The chain carries TRBV19 and TRBJ2-2; tentative D call: TRBD2 (6 bases). The V gene lost 3 bases and the J gene lost 7 bases, with 12 bases spanning the gap. CDR1 and CDR2 (germline): LNHDA, SQIVND (reference sequence). This CDR3 contains 14 residues.

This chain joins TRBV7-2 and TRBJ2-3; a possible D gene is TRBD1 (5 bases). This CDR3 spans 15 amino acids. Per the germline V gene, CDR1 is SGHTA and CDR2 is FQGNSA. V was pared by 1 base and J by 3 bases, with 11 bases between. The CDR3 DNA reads TGTGCCAGCAGCTTAGGACCAGGGTTAACAGATACGCAGTATTTT. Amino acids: CASSLGPGLTDTQYF.

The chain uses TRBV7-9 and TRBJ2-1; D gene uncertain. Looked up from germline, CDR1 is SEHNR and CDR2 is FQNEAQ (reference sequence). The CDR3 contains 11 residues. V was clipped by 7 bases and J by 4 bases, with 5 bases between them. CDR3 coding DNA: TGTGCCAGCACCCGTTACAATGAGCAGTTCTTC. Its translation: CASTRYNEQFF.

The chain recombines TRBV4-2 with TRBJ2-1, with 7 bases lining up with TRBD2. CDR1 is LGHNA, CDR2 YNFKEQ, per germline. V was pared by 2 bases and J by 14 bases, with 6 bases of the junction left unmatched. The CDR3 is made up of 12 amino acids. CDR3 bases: TGTGCCAGCAGCCAATGGGGGGGGGATGAGTTCTTC. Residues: CASSQWGGDEFF.